This TCR beta chain was sequenced during a study of identical twins. With template switching, a universal primer site was added, and the cDNA carried unique molecular identifiers. MiXCR, applied by TCRdb to the 5' RACE reads, yields one record per CDR3 protein. The sample carries about 240,000 distinct CDR3 sequences, roughly a tenth recorded once. This clonotype was detected many times. CDR1 and CDR2 (germline): SGHRS, YFSETQ. The CDR3 extends over 16 amino acids. Trimming took 4 bases from V and 6 from J; bases not matched to a gene: 9. Sequencing input: memory T cells sorted from blood. This chain uses TRBV5-1 with TRBJ2-7; 14 bases map to TRBD2. The receptor was isolated from a man between 50 and 59 years old in good health. CDR3 amino acids: CASSEGTSGRTSEQYF. CDR3 sequence (DNA): TGCGCCAGCAGCGAGGGGACTAGCGGGAGAACTAGCGAGCAGTACTTC.